These 5 T cell receptor beta chains came from one sample sequenced in a study of radiotherapy plus CTLA-4 blockade in lung cancer. Some clones are missing from TCRdb's copy, which holds only in-frame ones; the method was immunoSEQ multiplex PCR. The repertoire holds tens of thousands of clones, with 70% to 80% as singletons. The sample was peripheral blood, taken from a patient treated with radiotherapy plus ipilimumab. These receptors originate from a human donor with non-small cell lung cancer who had a complete response to radiotherapy plus ipilimumab.

The chain recombines TRBV13 with TRBJ2-4; weak D call: TRBD2 (6 bases). The CDR3 has 15 residues. CDR1 PRHDT and CDR2 FYEKMQ come from the germline V gene (reference sequence). V gave up 4 bases and J gave up 2 bases, with 12 bases separating them. CDR3 loop: CASSSTRLSKNIQYF. Here the CDR3 DNA reads TGTGCCAGCAGCTCGACTAGATTGTCCAAAAACATTCAGTACTTC.

This clone was detected only a few times. The chain uses TRBV10-1 and TRBJ1-4; 11 positions agree with TRBD1. The CDR3 runs to 15 residues. Trimming removed 6 bases from V and 8 bases from J; junction bases left unmatched: 8. Looked up from germline, CDR1 is WNHNN and CDR2 is SYGVQD (reference sequence). The CDR3 DNA reads TGCGCCAGCAGGGAAGCGGGACAGGGGGAAGAAAAACTGTTTTTT. Its protein product is CASREAGQGEEKLFF.

This clone came up once. The V gene is TRBV30, the J gene TRBJ2-2, with 10 nucleotides matching TRBD2. CDR1 is GTSNPN, CDR2 SVGIG, per germline (reference sequence). CDR3 length: 16 amino acids. V shed 4 bases, J shed 7 bases, and the junction held 12 bases outside the gene matches. The CDR3 sequence is CAWMALLAGVIGELFF. Here the CDR3 DNA reads TGTGCCTGGATGGCACTTCTAGCGGGAGTAATCGGGGAGCTGTTTTTT.

J is TRBJ2-3 and V is TRBV19, with TRBD1 as a possible D gene (6 bases). Germline lookup yields CDR1 LNHDA and CDR2 SQIVND (reference sequence). The CDR3 covers 14 residues. Trimming took off 8 bases at V and 1 base at J, with 13 bases between the two ends. This CDR3 reads CASSYRAGTDTQYF. The CDR3, as DNA: TGTGCCAGTTCATACAGGGCGGGCACAGATACGCAGTATTTT.

The chain is built from TRBV2 and TRBJ2-5; a possible D gene is TRBD2 (6 bases). V lost 4 bases and J 1 base, leaving 10 bases between the germline ends. CDR1 SNHLY and CDR2 FYNNEI come from the germline V gene. This CDR3 is 14 amino acids long. This CDR3 is CASSGGRSQETQYF. CDR3 DNA sequence: TGTGCCAGCAGTGGAGGGAGGTCCCAAGAGACCCAGTACTTC.